These 22 T cell receptor beta chains share one sample of origin, sequenced in a study of blood T cell repertoires in COVID-19. Assay: immunoSEQ multiplex PCR; the TCRdb copy retains only in-frame clones and omits some. This sample carries about 200,000 clones, 80% of them seen once, and the ten largest clones take 13%. The sequencing input was peripheral blood. The source is a human donor in a cohort sampled during active COVID-19.

This chain connects TRBV5-4 to TRBJ1-1; 9 bases are a match to TRBD1. This CDR3 is 15 amino acids long. The germline gives CDR1 SGHNT, CDR2 YYREEE (reference sequence). The V gene end was trimmed by 0 bases and the J gene end by 6 bases; junction bases not matched to a gene: 6. CDR3 protein: CASSLARQGEAEAFF. The CDR3 DNA is TGTGCCAGCAGCTTGGCCCGACAGGGGGAGGCTGAAGCTTTCTTT.

The gene calls are TRBV11-3 and TRBJ1-1; D is perhaps TRBD1 (5 bases). The CDR3 is 15 amino acids. V lost 4 bases and J 0 bases, leaving 12 bases between the germline ends. The V gene's germline CDR1 is SGHNT and CDR2 YENEEA. CDR3 sequence: CASSSGRSMNTEAFF. The CDR3 bases are TGTGCCAGCAGCTCAGGGAGGTCCATGAACACTGAAGCTTTCTTT.

The genes are TRBV4-2 and TRBJ2-3; D remains unclear. The CDR3 covers 16 residues. Germline V gives CDR1 LGHNA, CDR2 YNFKEQ. V lost 1 base to trimming and J lost 2 bases, with 13 bases between them. The CDR3 nucleotides are TGTGCCAGCAGCCAAGGTATGGCTAGGAACACAGATACGCAGTATTTT. This sequence encodes CASSQGMARNTDTQYF.

In its sample, this clone was seen a few times. The chain links TRBV14 to TRBJ1-4, with unresolved D. The CDR3 totals 15 residues. V was clipped by 0 bases and J by 10 bases, with 15 bases between them. Germline lookup yields CDR1 SGHDN and CDR2 FVKESK. The CDR3 DNA follows: TGTGCCAGCAGCCAAGATCATGCGGCCCGTGGAAAACTGTTTTTT. Protein product: CASSQDHAARGKLFF.

V usage is TRBV3-1 (or the pseudogene TRBV3-2) and J usage is TRBJ2-1; the D is unclear. The germline V gene encodes CDR1 LGHDT and CDR2 YNNKEL (reference sequence). V gave up 6 bases and J gave up 0 bases, with 12 bases separating them. The CDR3 contains 15 residues. The CDR3 DNA sequence: TGTGCCAGCAGACACATATCAAGCTCCTACAATGAGCAGTTCTTC. This sequence encodes CASRHISSSYNEQFF.

V gene TRBV5-5 combines with J gene TRBJ2-3; TRBD1 might be the D (5 bases). This CDR3 contains 15 residues. With 4 bases removed from V and 1 base from J, the gap between germline ends came to 13 bases. CDR1 and CDR2 from the germline V gene are SGHKS and YYEKEE (reference sequence). The CDR3 loop is CASSPQGARTDTQYF. As DNA, the CDR3 is TGTGCCAGCAGCCCTCAAGGGGCTCGCACAGATACGCAGTATTTT.

This sequence joins TRBV6-5 and TRBJ2-2; no clear D gene. The germline V and J ends were trimmed by 7 bases and 6 bases, with 9 bases remaining between them. Germline V CDR1 and CDR2: MNHEY, SVGAGI. CDR3 length equals 12 residues. The CDR3 coding sequence is TGTGCCAGCAAGGCGGTTTCCGGGGAGCTGTTTTTT. This encodes CASKAVSGELFF.

Concerning this clone itself: One junction end does not reproduce the germline sequence, and a read error may be involved. This chain uses TRBV11-2 with TRBJ2-2, with D possibly being TRBD2 (7 bases). The CDR3 consists of 13 residues. Germline CDR1 is SGHAT and CDR2 is FQNNGV. The CDR3 protein is CVSGTSFPGELFF. For the CDR3, the DNA is TGTGTCAGCGGGACAAGCTTCCCCGGGGAGCTGTTTTTT.

The CDR3: CATSSQLAGGRNEQFF. DNA for the CDR3: TGTGCCACCAGCAGCCAACTAGCGGGGGGGCGCAATGAGCAGTTCTTC. The chain uses TRBV15 and TRBJ2-1, with 13 nucleotides matching TRBD2. The CDR3 covers 16 residues. Germline CDR1 reads LNHNV; CDR2 reads YYDKDF (reference sequence). J lost 6 bases, V lost 3 bases, and 5 bases had no gene match.

The rearrangement uses TRBV21-1 and TRBJ1-5; the table assigns TRBD1, which was not confirmed against the DNA. TRBV21-1 is a pseudogene segment. The CDR3 covers 16 residues. This CDR3 reads CASSTVRDRVNQPQHF. CDR3 nucleotides: TGTGCCAGCAGCACTGTGCGGGACAGGGTCAATCAGCCCCAGCATTTT.

The chain combines TRBV3-1 (or the pseudogene TRBV3-2) with TRBJ1-2; weak D call: TRBD1 (5 bases). The germline V and J ends were trimmed by 4 bases and 0 bases, with 15 bases remaining between them. This CDR3 is 16 amino acids long. Looked up from germline, CDR1 is LGHDT and CDR2 is YNNKEL (reference sequence). In DNA, the CDR3 is TGTGCCAGCAGCCCAGGGCACAGAACTTCTAACTATGGCTACACCTTC. Translating it yields CASSPGHRTSNYGYTF.

The chain carries TRBV21-1 and TRBJ2-3; TRBD2, the D gene given by the table, was not confirmed from the DNA. TRBV21-1 is labeled a pseudogene. This CDR3 has 19 residues. CDR3 coding DNA: TGTGCCAGCAGCAAAGGCCTAGCGGGAGGTGCTACTAGCACAGATACGCAGTATTTT. Residues: CASSKGLAGGATSTDTQYF.

The V call is TRBV3-1 (or the pseudogene TRBV3-2), the J call TRBJ2-1; a weak D match, TRBD2 (6 bases). CDR3 length: 14 amino acids. V lost 4 bases and J lost 12, with 19 bases in between. Per germline, CDR1 LGHDT and CDR2 YNNKEL (reference sequence). The CDR3 region is CASSPGSLGEVQFF. The CDR3 bases are TGTGCCAGCAGCCCAGGATCTCTAGGGGAGGTGCAGTTCTTC.

The genes are TRBV6-5 and TRBJ1-1; 10 bases match TRBD1. Germline V lookup: CDR1 MNHEY, CDR2 SVGAGI. Germline trimming cut 5 bases from V and 5 bases from J; bases unmatched to any gene: 2. The CDR3 spans 13 residues. The CDR3 DNA reads as TGTGCCAGCAGTCGGGACAGGGGAACTGAAGCTTTCTTT. It codes for CASSRDRGTEAFF.

V is TRBV2 and J is TRBJ2-7; TRBD1 agrees at 7 bases. The J segment lost 1 base and the V segment lost 6 bases, leaving 15 bases of the junction unmatched. Germline values: CDR1 SNHLY, CDR2 FYNNEI. CDR3 length: 17 amino acids. CDR3 DNA sequence: TGTGCCAGCAGGGGGGACAGCCAAGCTTTGTCGTCCTACGAGCAGTACTTC. Translated, it gives CASRGDSQALSSYEQYF.

This chain joins TRBV28 and TRBJ1-5; 9 bases are shared with TRBD1. J lost 5 bases, V lost 2 bases, and 4 bases had no gene match. In germline, CDR1 is MDHEN, CDR2 SYDVKM. The CDR3 is made up of 15 amino acids. CDR3 protein: CASSLPGTGYQPQHF. The DNA for the CDR3 is TGTGCCAGCAGTTTACCCGGGACAGGGTATCAGCCCCAGCATTTT.

The chain combines TRBV5-6 with TRBJ2-3; 7 bases map to TRBD2. Germline V CDR1 and CDR2: SGHDT, YYEEEE. The junction had 1 base not matched to a gene; V was cut back by 0 bases and J by 3 bases. The length of the CDR3 is 14 residues. In nucleotides, the CDR3 is TGTGCCAGCAGCTTGGCCGGGGGGACAGATACGCAGTATTTT. Translation: CASSLAGGTDTQYF.

The chain combines TRBV21-1 with TRBJ1-6; TRBD1 was called by the table and not checked on the DNA. TRBV21-1 is flagged as a pseudogene. The CDR3 has 15 residues. The CDR3: CASSHRQEYNSPLHF. The DNA of the CDR3 is TGTGCCAGCAGCCATAGACAGGAATATAATTCACCCCTCCACTTT.

The J gene is TRBJ2-5, the V gene TRBV7-3, with 10 bases fitting TRBD1. V was pared by 5 bases and J by 5 bases, with 5 bases of the junction left unmatched. This CDR3 is 14 amino acids long. CDR1 and CDR2 from the germline V gene are SGHTA and FQGTGA. The CDR3 here is CASSPGQGEETQYF. CDR3 coding DNA: TGTGCCAGCAGCCCCGGACAGGGGGAGGAGACCCAGTACTTC.

The chain couples TRBV28 to TRBJ2-3; 10 bases align to TRBD1. CDR3 length: 16 amino acids. The V gene end was trimmed by 6 bases and the J gene end by 0 bases; junction bases not matched to a gene: 6. Germline CDR1 and CDR2: MDHEN and SYDVKM. CDR3 sequence: CASSPDRGKSTDTQYF. CDR3 nucleotide sequence: TGTGCCAGCAGCCCGGACAGGGGGAAAAGCACAGATACGCAGTATTTT.

The chain joins TRBV7-2 to TRBJ2-1; D may be TRBD2 (5 bases). The germline V gene encodes CDR1 SGHTA and CDR2 FQGNSA. The CDR3 is 15 amino acids. V was cut by 5 bases and J by 9 bases, with 20 bases left in between. The CDR3 sequence: CASSLYLGRDTEQFF. The CDR3 region has the DNA TGTGCCAGCAGCCTTTACCTCGGACGGGATACTGAGCAGTTCTTC.

This chain connects TRBV5-4 to TRBJ1-1; 8 nucleotides line up with TRBD1. The germline V gene encodes CDR1 SGHNT and CDR2 YYREEE (reference sequence). Losses at the gene ends were 3 bases for V and 4 bases for J; bases not matched to a gene: 8. CDR3 length equals 15 residues. The CDR3 is CASSSDRGAGTEAFF. DNA for the CDR3: TGTGCCAGCAGCTCCGACAGGGGCGCGGGCACTGAAGCTTTCTTT.